This T cell receptor (beta chain) was captured by sequencing in a study of post-analysis software for immune sequencing data. Study-level points and caveats: With TRBV5-6, TRBV5-1 and TRBV20-1 included, about five TRBV segments were more frequent in patients than in controls.

Germline CDR1 SGHRS, CDR2 YFSETQ. This CDR3 is 17 amino acids long. The V segment lost 0 bases and the J segment 4 bases; nucleotides outside the gene matches: 11. Unique molecular identifiers were built into the TCR beta cDNA libraries. One entry per CDR3 protein results from TCRdb running MiXCR on the PCR reads. The table records about 190,000 distinct CDR3 sequences, 29% of them present only once. About this clonotype itself: Its antigen is unknown.

The chain uses TRBV5-1 and TRBJ1-1; TRBD1 agrees at 8 bases. The material sequenced was blood. The TCR was taken from a girl under 18 with multiple sclerosis. The CDR3 loop reads CASSLVFEQGGSTEAFF. The CDR3 nucleotides are TGCGCCAGCAGCTTGGTCTTCGAACAGGGGGGTAGCACTGAAGCTTTCTTT.